Below, 17 T cell receptor beta chains from the same sample are listed, as sequenced in a study of glioma-infiltrating T cells after dendritic cell vaccination (dated by TCRdb to between 2015 and 2016). The method behind the library was the immunoSEQ multiplex PCR assay. The table comes from immuneACCESS by way of TCRdb, which keeps in-frame sequences with V and J called. Part of the clones is missing from these tables; in studies checked, under half for an unresolved V gene and the rest for unknown reasons. The sample table shows about 92,000 clones, and just over 85% are seen once. The top ten hold 15% to 18% of the sample. Here the sequenced sample was blood, taken before dendritic cell vaccination. The receptors stem from a human donor with glioblastoma.

The chain joins TRBV28 to TRBJ2-7; D remains ambiguous. Deletions cut 4 bases from V and 3 bases from J, with 7 bases between. This CDR3 has 12 residues. CDR1 and CDR2 from the germline V gene are MDHEN and SYDVKM. CDR3 region: CASSSVIYEQYF. The CDR3 nucleotides are TGTGCCAGCAGTTCAGTAATCTACGAGCAGTACTTC.

This chain uses TRBV5-1 with TRBJ2-1, with a possible D match to TRBD2 (6 bases). CDR3 size: 16 residues. The germline gives CDR1 SGHRS, CDR2 YFSETQ. Deletions cut 1 base from V and 8 bases from J, with 19 bases between. In DNA form, the CDR3 reads TGCGCCAGCAGCTTGCCAGCGGGCCAAGGACCGGATGAGCAGTTCTTC. This gives the protein CASSLPAGQGPDEQFF.

The rearrangement links TRBV6-5 to TRBJ2-1; a weak D match, TRBD2 (5 bases). Germline V lookup: CDR1 MNHEY, CDR2 SVGAGI. V lost 6 bases and J lost 8, with 17 bases in between. The CDR3 extends over 14 amino acids. The CDR3 coding sequence is TGTGCCAGCAGGGACGACGGAGGCGGCGATGAGCAGTTCTTC. Amino acids: CASRDDGGGDEQFF.

The CDR3 region has the DNA TGTGCCAGCAGCTTGAGGGTCAGCGGGGGGGCCTCAGATACGCAGTATTTT. This sequence encodes CASSLRVSGGASDTQYF. This rearrangement joins TRBV7-2 to TRBJ2-3; 10 bases agree with TRBD2. The CDR3 consists of 17 residues. V trimming: 3 bases; J trimming: 4 bases; junction bases outside the gene matches: 10. Germline V lookup: CDR1 SGHTA, CDR2 FQGNSA.

J is TRBJ1-1 and V is TRBV6-5; D gene uncertain. Trimming left V 0 bases short and J 1 base short, with 12 bases between. CDR1 and CDR2 from the germline V gene are MNHEY and SVGAGI. This CDR3 contains 16 residues. The CDR3 here is CASSYSMSPGNTEAFF. In DNA form, the CDR3 reads TGTGCCAGCAGTTACTCGATGTCCCCCGGGAACACTGAAGCTTTCTTT.

CDR3 in DNA: TGTGCCAGCAGTAGTACAGGGCATGGGGCTGAAGCTTTCTTT. It translates to CASSSTGHGAEAFF. The chain recombines TRBV6-1 with TRBJ1-1; D might be TRBD1 (6 bases). This CDR3 is 14 amino acids long. Trimming removed 5 bases at V and 6 bases at J, with 16 bases between. From germline, CDR1 is MNHNS and CDR2 SASEGT.

The chain has TRBV5-8 and TRBJ1-2; TRBD1 matches 9 bases. This CDR3 is built from 12 residues. The ends lost 3 bases at V and 6 bases at J; junction bases unmatched: 0. Germline V gene lookup returns CDR1 SGHTS and CDR2 YDEGEE. CDR3 DNA sequence: TGTGCCAGCAGCTGGGACAGGGATGGCTACACCTTC. Its translation: CASSWDRDGYTF. The whole variable domain, filled in from reference TRBV5-8 and TRBJ1-2, reads EAGVTQSPTHLIKTRGQQATLRCSPISGHTSVYWYQQALGLGLQFLLWYDEGEERNRGNFPPRFSGRQFPNYSSELNVNALELEDSALYLCASSWDRDGYTFGSGTRLTVV.

This chain links TRBV14 with TRBJ2-1, with TRBD2 matching 9 bases. CDR3 length equals 17 residues. From germline, CDR1 is SGHDN and CDR2 FVKESK. Trimming removed 1 base from V and 8 bases from J; junction bases left unmatched: 12. The CDR3 loop reads CASSQVFRASGIDEQFF. CDR3 DNA: TGTGCCAGCAGCCAAGTCTTTAGGGCTAGCGGGATCGATGAGCAGTTCTTC.

This chain connects TRBV7-3 to TRBJ2-1; D may be TRBD1 (5 bases). V lost 4 bases to trimming and J lost 4 bases, with 14 bases between them. Per germline, CDR1 SGHTA and CDR2 FQGTGA. The CDR3 is 15 amino acids. CDR3 residues: CASSSSRAGYNEQFF. CDR3 in DNA: TGTGCCAGCAGCTCGAGCCGGGCAGGGTACAATGAGCAGTTCTTC.

V usage is TRBV21-1 and J usage is TRBJ1-4; TRBD1 reflects the table's D call only, with no check against the DNA. TRBV21-1 represents a pseudogene. This CDR3 has 14 residues. The CDR3 region has the DNA TGTGCCAGCCTCGAGAGACAGGGATCTGAAAAACTGTTTTTT. Residues: CASLERQGSEKLFF.

This chain connects TRBV6-5 to TRBJ2-7; 9 bases map to TRBD1. CDR1 is MNHEY, CDR2 SVGAGI, per germline. The CDR3 totals 15 residues. The V segment lost 6 bases and the J segment 3 bases; nucleotides outside the gene matches: 9. As DNA, the CDR3 is TGTGCCAGCAGGCCCGGGACAGGGAACTACTACGAGCAGTACTTC. Residues: CASRPGTGNYYEQYF.

V and J are TRBV28 and TRBJ2-6; D not resolved. Germline CDR1 reads MDHEN; CDR2 reads SYDVKM. The CDR3 runs 17 residues. V was shortened by 5 bases and J by 2 bases, with 16 bases between the two germline ends. The CDR3 DNA reads as TGTGCCAGCAGTCCCCTTCGTTCAGATCCTGGGGCCAACGTCCTGACTTTC. It codes for CASSPLRSDPGANVLTF.

A single count supports this clone. The J gene is TRBJ2-5, the V gene TRBV7-2, with 10 nucleotides matching TRBD2. This CDR3 comprises 16 residues. CDR1 SGHTA and CDR2 FQGNSA come from the germline V gene. V was clipped by 3 bases and J by 2 bases; unmatched bases: 6. Here the CDR3 reads CASSFGASGRQETQYF. The CDR3 bases are TGTGCCAGCAGCTTCGGAGCTAGCGGGAGACAAGAGACCCAGTACTTC.

The V gene is TRBV6-6, the J gene TRBJ2-7; D is perhaps TRBD2 (7 bases). The CDR3 sequence is 15 residues long. Germline CDR1 is MNHNY and CDR2 is SVGAGI (reference sequence). Trimming shortened V by 6 bases and J by 4 bases, and 19 bases separated the two germline ends. The CDR3 nucleotides are TGTGCCAGCAGCCGGGGACTCGGGGGGCTGTACGAGCAGTACTTC. This gives the protein CASSRGLGGLYEQYF.

Only a few counts were recorded for this clone. The chain links TRBV28 to TRBJ1-1; D is uncertain. Germline lookup yields CDR1 MDHEN and CDR2 SYDVKM. V gave up 11 bases and J gave up 3 bases, with 16 bases separating them. The CDR3 has 13 residues. CDR3 DNA sequence: TGTGCCGGCCGCCCAAACAGTTACACTGAAGCTTTCTTT. Residues: CAGRPNSYTEAFF.

This clone was seen once. This chain uses TRBV6-5 with TRBJ2-3, with 10 positions matching TRBD1. This CDR3 region has 15 residues. Germline V lookup: CDR1 MNHEY, CDR2 SVGAGI. V was pared by 6 bases and J by 2 bases, with 5 bases of the junction left unmatched. The DNA of the CDR3 is TGTGCCAGCAGGGGTGACAGGGGGCTCACAGATACGCAGTATTTT. Encoded protein: CASRGDRGLTDTQYF.

V gene TRBV15 combines with J gene TRBJ2-4; no clear D gene. The V gene lost 1 base and the J gene lost 1 base, with 8 bases spanning the gap. Germline V gene data show CDR1 as LNHNV and CDR2 as YYDKDF (reference sequence). This CDR3 is built from 15 residues. CDR3 residues: CATSRGAGAKNIQYF. Here the CDR3 DNA reads TGTGCCACCAGCAGAGGGGCAGGTGCCAAAAACATTCAGTACTTC.